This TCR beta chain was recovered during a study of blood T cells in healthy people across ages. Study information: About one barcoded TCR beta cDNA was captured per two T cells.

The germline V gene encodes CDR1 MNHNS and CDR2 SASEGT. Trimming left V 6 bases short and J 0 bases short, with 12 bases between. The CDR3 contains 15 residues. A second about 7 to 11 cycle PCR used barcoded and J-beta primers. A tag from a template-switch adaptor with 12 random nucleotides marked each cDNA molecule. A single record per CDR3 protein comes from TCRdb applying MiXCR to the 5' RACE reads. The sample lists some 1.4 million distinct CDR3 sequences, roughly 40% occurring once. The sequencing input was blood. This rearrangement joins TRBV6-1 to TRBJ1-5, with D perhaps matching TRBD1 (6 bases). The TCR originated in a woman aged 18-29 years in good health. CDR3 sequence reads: CASSQRTDSNQPQHF. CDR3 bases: TGTGCCAGCAGCCAACGGACAGATAGCAATCAGCCCCAGCATTTT.